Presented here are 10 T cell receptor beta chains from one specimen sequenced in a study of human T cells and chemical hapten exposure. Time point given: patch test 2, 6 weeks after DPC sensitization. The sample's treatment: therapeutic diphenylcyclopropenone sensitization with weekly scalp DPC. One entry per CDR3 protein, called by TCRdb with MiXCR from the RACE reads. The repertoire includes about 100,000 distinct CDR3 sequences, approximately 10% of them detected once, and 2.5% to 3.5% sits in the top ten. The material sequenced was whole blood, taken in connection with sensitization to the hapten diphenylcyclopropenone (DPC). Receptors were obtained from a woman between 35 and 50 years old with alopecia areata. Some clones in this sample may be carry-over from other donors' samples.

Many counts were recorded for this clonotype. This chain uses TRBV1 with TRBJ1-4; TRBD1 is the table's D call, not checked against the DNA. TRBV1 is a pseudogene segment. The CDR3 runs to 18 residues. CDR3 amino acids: CTSSRRNGGEAANEKLFF. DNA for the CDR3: TGCACCAGCAGCCGCCGAAACGGGGGCGAGGCGGCTAATGAAAAACTGTTTTTT.

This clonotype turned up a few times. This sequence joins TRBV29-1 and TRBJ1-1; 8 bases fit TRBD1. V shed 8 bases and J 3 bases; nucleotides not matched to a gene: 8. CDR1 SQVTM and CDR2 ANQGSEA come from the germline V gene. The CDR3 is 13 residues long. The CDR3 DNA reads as TGCAGCTCGCGGGACAGGCTCCACACTGAAGCTTTCTTT. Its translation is CSSRDRLHTEAFF.

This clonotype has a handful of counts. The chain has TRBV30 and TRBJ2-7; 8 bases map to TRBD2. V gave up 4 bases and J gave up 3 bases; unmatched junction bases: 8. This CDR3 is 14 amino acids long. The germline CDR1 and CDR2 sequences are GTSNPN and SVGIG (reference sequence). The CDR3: CAWNIGGDGYEQYF. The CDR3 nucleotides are TGTGCCTGGAATATCGGGGGGGATGGCTACGAGCAGTACTTC.

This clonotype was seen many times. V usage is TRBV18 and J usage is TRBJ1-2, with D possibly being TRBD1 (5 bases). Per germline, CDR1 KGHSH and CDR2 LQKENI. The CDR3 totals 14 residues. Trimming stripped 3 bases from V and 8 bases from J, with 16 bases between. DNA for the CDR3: TGTGCCAGCTCACCTCCAGGGAAGAGGAAGGGCTACACCTTC. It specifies CASSPPGKRKGYTF.

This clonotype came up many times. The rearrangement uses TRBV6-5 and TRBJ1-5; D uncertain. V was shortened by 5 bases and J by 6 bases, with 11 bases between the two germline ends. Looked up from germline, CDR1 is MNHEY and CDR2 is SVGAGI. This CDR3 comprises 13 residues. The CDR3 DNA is TGTGCCAGCAGTCCATATCCGGGTCAGCCCCAGCATTTT. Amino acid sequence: CASSPYPGQPQHF.

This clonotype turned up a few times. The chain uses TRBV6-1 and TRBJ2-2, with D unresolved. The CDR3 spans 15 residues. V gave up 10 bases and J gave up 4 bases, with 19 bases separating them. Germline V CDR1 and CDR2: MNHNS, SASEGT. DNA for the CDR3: TGTGCCACCACCTCTCCAGTAGTCGGCACCGGGGAGCTGTTTTTT. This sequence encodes CATTSPVVGTGELFF.

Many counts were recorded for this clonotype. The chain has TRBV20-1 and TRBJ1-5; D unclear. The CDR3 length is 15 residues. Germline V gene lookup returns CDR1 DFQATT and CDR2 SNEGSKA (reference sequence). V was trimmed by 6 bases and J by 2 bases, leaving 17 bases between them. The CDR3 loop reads CSAEGRALGNQPQHF. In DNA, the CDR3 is TGCAGTGCCGAAGGACGGGCCTTGGGCAATCAGCCCCAGCATTTT.

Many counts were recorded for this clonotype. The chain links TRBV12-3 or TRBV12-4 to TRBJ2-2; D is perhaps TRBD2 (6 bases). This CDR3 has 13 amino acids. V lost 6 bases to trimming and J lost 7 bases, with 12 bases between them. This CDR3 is CASRVTSGGELFF. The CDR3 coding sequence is TGTGCCAGCAGGGTGACTAGTGGCGGGGAGCTGTTTTTT.

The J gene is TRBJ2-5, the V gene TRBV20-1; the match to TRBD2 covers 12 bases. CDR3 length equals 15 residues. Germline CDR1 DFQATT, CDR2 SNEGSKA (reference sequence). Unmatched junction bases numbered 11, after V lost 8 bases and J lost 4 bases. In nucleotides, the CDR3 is TGCAGTACTTCCTCCCTAGCGGGGGGGGGAGAGACCCAGTACTTC. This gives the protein CSTSSLAGGGETQYF.

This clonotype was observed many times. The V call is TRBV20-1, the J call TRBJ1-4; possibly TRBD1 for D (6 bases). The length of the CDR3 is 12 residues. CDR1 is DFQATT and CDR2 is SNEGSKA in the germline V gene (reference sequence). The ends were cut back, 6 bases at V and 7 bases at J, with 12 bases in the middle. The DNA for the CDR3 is TGCAGTGCCCGGGACACGCCTGAAAAACTGTTTTTT. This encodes CSARDTPEKLFF.